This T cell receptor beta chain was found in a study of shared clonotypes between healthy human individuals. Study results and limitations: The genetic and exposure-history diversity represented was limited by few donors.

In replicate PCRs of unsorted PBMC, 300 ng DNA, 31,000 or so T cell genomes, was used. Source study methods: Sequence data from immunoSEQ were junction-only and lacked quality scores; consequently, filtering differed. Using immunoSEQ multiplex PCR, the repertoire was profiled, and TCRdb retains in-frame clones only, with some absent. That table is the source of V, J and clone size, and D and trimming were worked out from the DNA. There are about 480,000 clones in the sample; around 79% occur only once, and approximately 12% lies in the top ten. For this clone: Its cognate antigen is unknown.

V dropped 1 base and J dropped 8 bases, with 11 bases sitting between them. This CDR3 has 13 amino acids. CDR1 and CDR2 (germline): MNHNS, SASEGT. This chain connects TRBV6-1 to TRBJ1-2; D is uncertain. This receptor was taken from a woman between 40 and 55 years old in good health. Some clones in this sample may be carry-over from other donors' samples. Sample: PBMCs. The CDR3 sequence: CASSEGDPGGYTF. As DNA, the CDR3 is TGTGCCAGCAGTGAAGGAGACCCGGGGGGCTACACCTTC.